These T cell receptor beta chains were read from a single sample in a study of T cell changes during pregnancy in multiple sclerosis. The method was immunoSEQ multiplex PCR; TCRdb's version includes in-frame clones alone and lacks a portion of them. The sample includes approximately 80,000 clones, 90% to 95% of them seen just once. The source material was peripheral blood, sampled in the second trimester of pregnancy. These receptors were obtained from a female donor in good health, enrolled as a control in a pregnancy study. Each CDR3 is given with its conserved first and last residue. The D gene is left open where the match is weak. The size field is filled for only some rows; it gives once, few, many or a size class.

once	TRBV6-1	TRBJ2-2	-	TGTGCCAGCAGTGGGACAGATGCCGGGGAGCTGTTTTTT	CASSGTDAGELFF
-	TRBV6-7	TRBJ2-3	TRBD1	TGTGCCAGCAGATTCCCGGGACAGGGAGAATCAGATACGCAGTATTTT	CASRFPGQGESDTQYF
-	TRBV7-2	TRBJ2-5	-	TGTGCCAGCAGCCCGTACCAAGAGACCCAGTACTTC	CASSPYQETQYF
-	TRBV11-2	TRBJ2-5	-	TGTGCCAGCAGCGTAGGGCGGGGAGAGACCCAGTACTTC	CASSVGRGETQYF
once	TRBV28	TRBJ2-3	-	TGTGCCAGCAGCCTCATACTACTCGGGGGAACAGATACGCAGTATTTT	CASSLILLGGTDTQYF
-	TRBV19	TRBJ1-5	TRBD1	TGTGCCAGTAGTATTTTTGAGGGGGCGAGCAATCAGCCCCAGCATTTT	CASSIFEGASNQPQHF
-	TRBV28	TRBJ1-2	TRBD1	TGTGCCAGCAGTTTATCCGACAGGGGACCTTATGGCTACACCTTC	CASSLSDRGPYGYTF
once	TRBV28	TRBJ1-4	-	TGTGCCAGCAGTTCGGGGGGTCTAAACGGGTTGTTTTTT	CASSSGGLNGLFF
-	TRBV5-1	TRBJ1-3	-	TGCGCCAGCAGCTTGGCCCCGGGGGGCTACGGAAACACCATATATTTT	CASSLAPGGYGNTIYF
-	TRBV29-1	TRBJ2-3	TRBD1	TGCAGCGTTGGGGGTGGGACAGGGAGCACAGATACGCAGTATTTT	CSVGGGTGSTDTQYF
-	TRBV28	TRBJ2-1	-	TGTGCCACCGCGGGCCAGCGGCTATCTTACAATGAGCAGTTCTTC	CATAGQRLSYNEQFF
once	TRBV21-1	TRBJ2-7	-	TGTGCCAGCAGCAATTCAGGGCGGCAGCAGTACTTC	CASSNSGRQQYF
-	TRBV7-9	TRBJ2-7	-	TGTGCCAGCAGCTCGGGACTCCACGAGCAGTACTTC	CASSSGLHEQYF
-	TRBV14	TRBJ2-7	-	TGTGCCAGCAGCCAACGTCGGGGATACACCTACGAGCAGTACTTC	CASSQRRGYTYEQYF
-	TRBV6-5	TRBJ2-3	-	TGTGCCAGCAAGGCGGGGGCGCGGGATACGCAGTATTTT	CASKAGARDTQYF
-	TRBV23-1	TRBJ1-1	-	TGCGCCAGCAGTCGGGCGTCACGACCAAGTGAAGCTTTCTTT	CASSRASRPSEAFF
-	TRBV30	TRBJ2-4	TRBD2	TGTGCCTGGAGTCCAACTAGCGGGAAGACCGACATTCAGTACTTC	CAWSPTSGKTDIQYF
-	TRBV7-9	TRBJ2-3	-	TGTGCCAGCAGCCACAAAAGTAGCACAGATACGCAGTATTTT	CASSHKSSTDTQYF
-	TRBV2	TRBJ2-2	TRBD2	TGTGCCAGCAGCGGACTAGCGGGAGTATCCGGGGAGCTGTTTTTT	CASSGLAGVSGELFF
-	TRBV27	TRBJ2-3	-	TGTGCCAGCACCCCAAGGCGGGGATCTAGCACAGATACGCAGTATTTT	CASTPRRGSSTDTQYF
-	TRBV4-1	TRBJ2-7	-	TGCGCCAGCAGCCCCCCCCGAGGACGAGGAGGACCCTCCTACGAGCAGTACTTC	CASSPPRGRGGPSYEQYF
few	TRBV27	TRBJ1-5	TRBD1	TGTGCCAGCAGTCCTCAGACAGGGGAGAAGAGTCAGCCCCAGCATTTT	CASSPQTGEKSQPQHF
-	TRBV28	TRBJ1-1	TRBD1	TGTGCCAGCAGTTTAGGACAGGGGAACACTGAAGCTTTCTTT	CASSLGQGNTEAFF
-	TRBV2	TRBJ2-5	TRBD2	TGTGCCAGCAGACCAAGGACTAGCGGGAGGGCCTCCCAAGAGACCCAGTACTTC	CASRPRTSGRASQETQYF
once	TRBV6-6	TRBJ2-2	-	TGTGCCAGCAGTTACGGGATGGAGGGCGGGGAGCTGTTTTTT	CASSYGMEGGELFF
-	TRBV2	TRBJ2-5	TRBD1	TGTGCCAGCAGCAAACTTCGGACAGGGCGCGAGACCCAGTACTTC	CASSKLRTGRETQYF
-	TRBV28	TRBJ1-2	-	TGTGCCAGCAGCCCGACTGGTAGGGGCAATAACTATGGCTACACCTTC	CASSPTGRGNNYGYTF
-	TRBV5-1	TRBJ2-2	-	TGCGCCAGCAGCTTGGCCATTGGACTACTAATGGGCGGGGAGCTGTTTTTT	CASSLAIGLLMGGELFF